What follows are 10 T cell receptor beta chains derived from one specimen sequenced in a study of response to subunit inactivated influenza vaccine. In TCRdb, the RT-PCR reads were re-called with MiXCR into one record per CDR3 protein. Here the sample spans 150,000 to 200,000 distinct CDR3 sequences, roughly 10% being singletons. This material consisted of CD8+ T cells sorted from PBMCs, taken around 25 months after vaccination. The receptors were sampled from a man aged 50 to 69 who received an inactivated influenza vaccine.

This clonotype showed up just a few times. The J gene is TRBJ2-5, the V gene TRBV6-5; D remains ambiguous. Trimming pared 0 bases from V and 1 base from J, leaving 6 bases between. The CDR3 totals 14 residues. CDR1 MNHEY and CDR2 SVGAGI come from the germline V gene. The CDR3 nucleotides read TGTGCCAGCAGTTACTCCGGCAGCCAAGAGACCCAGTACTTC. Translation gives CASSYSGSQETQYF.

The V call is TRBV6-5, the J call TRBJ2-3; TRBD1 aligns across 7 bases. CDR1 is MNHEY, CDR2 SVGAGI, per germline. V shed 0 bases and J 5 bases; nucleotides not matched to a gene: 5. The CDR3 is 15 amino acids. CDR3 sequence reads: CASSYSVAGGDTQYF. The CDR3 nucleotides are TGTGCCAGCAGTTACTCGGTAGCAGGGGGAGATACGCAGTATTTT.

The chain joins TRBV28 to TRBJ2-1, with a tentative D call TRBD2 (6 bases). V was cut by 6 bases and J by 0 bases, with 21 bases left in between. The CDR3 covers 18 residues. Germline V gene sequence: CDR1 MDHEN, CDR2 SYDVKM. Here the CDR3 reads CASRTAGMILSSYNEQFF. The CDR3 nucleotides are TGTGCCAGCAGGACGGCGGGGATGATTCTTAGCTCCTACAATGAGCAGTTCTTC.

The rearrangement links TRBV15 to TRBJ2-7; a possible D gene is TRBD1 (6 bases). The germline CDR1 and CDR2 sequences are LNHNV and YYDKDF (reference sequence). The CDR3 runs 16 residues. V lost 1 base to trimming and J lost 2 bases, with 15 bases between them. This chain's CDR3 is CATSRGAGARAYEQYF. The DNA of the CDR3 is TGTGCCACCAGCAGAGGTGCAGGGGCCCGCGCCTACGAGCAGTACTTC.

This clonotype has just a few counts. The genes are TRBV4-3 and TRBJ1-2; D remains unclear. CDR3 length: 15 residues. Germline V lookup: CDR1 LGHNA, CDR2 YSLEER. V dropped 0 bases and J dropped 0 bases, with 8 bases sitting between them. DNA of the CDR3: TGCGCCAGCAGCCAAGATTCAGCGCCTAACTATGGCTACACCTTC. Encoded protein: CASSQDSAPNYGYTF.

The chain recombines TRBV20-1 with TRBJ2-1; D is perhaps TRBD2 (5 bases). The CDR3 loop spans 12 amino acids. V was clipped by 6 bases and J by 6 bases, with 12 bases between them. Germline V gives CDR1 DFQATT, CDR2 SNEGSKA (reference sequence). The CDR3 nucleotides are TGCAGTGCAACCCGGGAATTCAATGAGCAGTTCTTC. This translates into CSATREFNEQFF.

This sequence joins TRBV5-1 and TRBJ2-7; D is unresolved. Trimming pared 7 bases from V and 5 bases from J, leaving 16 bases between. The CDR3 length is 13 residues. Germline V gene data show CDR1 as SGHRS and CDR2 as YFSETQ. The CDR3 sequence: CASGTRPMDEQYF. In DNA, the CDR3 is TGCGCCAGCGGAACCCGCCCCATGGACGAGCAGTACTTC.

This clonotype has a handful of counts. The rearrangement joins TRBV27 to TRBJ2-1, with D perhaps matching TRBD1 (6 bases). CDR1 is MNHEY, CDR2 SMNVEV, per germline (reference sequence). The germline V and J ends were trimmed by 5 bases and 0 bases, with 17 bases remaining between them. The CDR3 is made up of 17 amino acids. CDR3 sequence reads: CASSTSSGVSSYNEQFF. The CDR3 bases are TGTGCCAGCAGTACTTCCTCAGGGGTTAGCTCCTACAATGAGCAGTTCTTC.

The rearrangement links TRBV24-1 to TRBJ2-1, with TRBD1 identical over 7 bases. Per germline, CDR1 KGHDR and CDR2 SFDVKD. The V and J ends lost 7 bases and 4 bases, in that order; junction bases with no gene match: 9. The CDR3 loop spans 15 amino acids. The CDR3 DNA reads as TGTGCCACCAGCGCCGGGACAGCTATATACAATGAGCAGTTCTTC. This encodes CATSAGTAIYNEQFF.

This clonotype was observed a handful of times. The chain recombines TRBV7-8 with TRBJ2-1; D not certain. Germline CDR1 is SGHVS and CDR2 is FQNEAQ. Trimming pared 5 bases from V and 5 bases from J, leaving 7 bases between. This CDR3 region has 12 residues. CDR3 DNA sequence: TGTGCCAGCAGCCCTCGGCACAATGAGCAGTTCTTC. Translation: CASSPRHNEQFF.